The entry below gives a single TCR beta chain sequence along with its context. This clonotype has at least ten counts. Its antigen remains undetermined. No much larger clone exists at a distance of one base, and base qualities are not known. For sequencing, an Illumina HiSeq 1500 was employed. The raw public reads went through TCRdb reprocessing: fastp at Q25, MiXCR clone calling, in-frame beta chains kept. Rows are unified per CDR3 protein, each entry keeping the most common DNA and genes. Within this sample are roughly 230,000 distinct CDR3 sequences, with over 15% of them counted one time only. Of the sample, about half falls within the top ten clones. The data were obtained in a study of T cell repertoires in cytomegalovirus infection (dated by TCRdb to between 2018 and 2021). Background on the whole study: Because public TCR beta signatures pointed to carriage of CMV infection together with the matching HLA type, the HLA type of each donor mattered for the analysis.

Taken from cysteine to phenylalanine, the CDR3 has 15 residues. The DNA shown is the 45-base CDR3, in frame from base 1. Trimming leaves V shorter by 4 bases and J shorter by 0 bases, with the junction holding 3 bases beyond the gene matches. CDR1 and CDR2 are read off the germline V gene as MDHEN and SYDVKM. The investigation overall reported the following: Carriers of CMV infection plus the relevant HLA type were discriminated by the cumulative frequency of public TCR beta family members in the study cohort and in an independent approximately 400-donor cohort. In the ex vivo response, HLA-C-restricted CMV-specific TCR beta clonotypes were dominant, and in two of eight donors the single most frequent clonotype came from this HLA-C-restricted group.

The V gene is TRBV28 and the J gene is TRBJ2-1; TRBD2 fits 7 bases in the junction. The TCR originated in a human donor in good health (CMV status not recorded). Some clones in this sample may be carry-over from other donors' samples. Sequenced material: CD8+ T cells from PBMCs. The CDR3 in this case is CASSSRGSSYNEQFF. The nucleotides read TGTGCCAGCAGTTCGCGGGGGAGCTCCTACAATGAGCAGTTCTTC.